These T cell receptor beta chains were read from a single sample in a study of blood T cell repertoires in COVID-19. The protocol was immunoSEQ multiplex PCR, while the TCRdb copy is restricted to in-frame clones and leaves out a portion. The profile shows about 260,000 clones, roughly 86% of them singletons. The sequenced material came from peripheral blood. All receptors come from an older woman with COVID-19, enrolled during active disease. Each CDR3 is given with its conserved first and last residue. A D gene is named only where the DNA matches it firmly. Where a row states a size, it is once, few, many or the class of an expanded clone; other rows omit it.

TRBJ1-1	TRBV6-5	.	14	TRBD1	TGTGCCAGCGGGGGTGGACAGGGGAAGACTGAAGCTTTCTTT	CASGGGQGKTEAFF
TRBJ2-7	TRBV6-6	.	16	TRBD2	TGTGCCAGCAGTTACTCCTCCCCTAGCGGGAGTAACGAGCAGTACTTC	CASSYSSPSGSNEQYF
TRBJ2-1	TRBV11-1	.	13	.	TGTGCCAGCAGTTCCCAATTCGGCGGTGAGCAGTTCTTC	CASSSQFGGEQFF
TRBJ2-7	TRBV19	.	15	TRBD1	TGTGCCAGTAGTACAGGACAGGGTAGCTCCTACGAGCAGTACTTC	CASSTGQGSSYEQYF
TRBJ2-2	TRBV7-3	.	15	TRBD2	TGTGCCAGCAGCTTGAGCGGGGCGAACACCGGGGAGCTGTTTTTT	CASSLSGANTGELFF
TRBJ2-3	TRBV9	.	16	TRBD2	TGTGCCAGCAGCGTAGAGGGGACTAGCGGGATTGATACGCAGTATTTT	CASSVEGTSGIDTQYF
TRBJ2-5	TRBV5-4	.	15	TRBD2	TGTGCCAGCAGCTCTCGAGCGGGAGATGTTGAGACCCAGTACTTC	CASSSRAGDVETQYF
TRBJ1-5	TRBV2	few	15	.	TGTGCCAGCAGCGTACACACGGGACTTGGTCAGCCCCAGCATTTT	CASSVHTGLGQPQHF
TRBJ2-3	TRBV20-1	.	11	.	TGCAGTGCTGAGAGCACAGATACGCAGTATTTT	CSAESTDTQYF
TRBJ2-5	TRBV29-1	few	13	.	TGCAGCGTCGGGTTTCTTCCGCCGTTGTCCCAGTACTTC	CSVGFLPPLSQYF
TRBJ1-2	TRBV5-4	.	16	TRBD1	TGTGCCAGCAGCTTGGTTTCAGGGGGATCTAACTATGGCTACACCTTC	CASSLVSGGSNYGYTF
TRBJ2-5	TRBV6-5	.	12	.	TGTGCCAGCAGTAGAACACAAGAGACCCAGTACTTC	CASSRTQETQYF
TRBJ1-5	TRBV3-1/TRBV3-2	.	16	TRBD1	TGTGCCAGCAGCCAAGCCGGGACAGGGGGTAATCAGCCCCAGCATTTT	CASSQAGTGGNQPQHF
TRBJ2-1	TRBV30	.	16	.	TGTGCCTGGAGTGTTTTGGGGGCGAGTCCCTACAATGAGCAGTTCTTC	CAWSVLGASPYNEQFF
TRBJ2-7	TRBV19	.	16	TRBD2	TGTGCCAGTAGTTCCGGGACTAGCCTACGCCGCTCCGAGCAGTACTTC	CASSSGTSLRRSEQYF
TRBJ2-7	TRBV4-1	.	15	TRBD2	TGCGCCAGCAGCCAAGCGGCGGGAGGGCCCTACGAGCAGTACTTC	CASSQAAGGPYEQYF
TRBJ1-2	TRBV4-2	.	17	TRBD1	TGTGCCAGCAGCCATCCGACCGGGACAGGGGGGACCTATGGCTACACCTTC	CASSHPTGTGGTYGYTF
TRBJ1-5	TRBV18	.	15	.	TGTGCCAGCTCACCAACCACAGGACACAATCAGCCCCAGCATTTT	CASSPTTGHNQPQHF
TRBJ1-6	TRBV5-1	few	16	.	TGCGCCAGCAGCTTGACACGGAGCTCCTATAATTCACCCCTCCACTTT	CASSLTRSSYNSPLHF
TRBJ2-5	TRBV30	.	13	.	TGTGCCTGGAGTTTCAGGGGGGCAGAGACCCAGTACTTC	CAWSFRGAETQYF
TRBJ1-3	TRBV2	.	15	TRBD1	TGTGCCAGCAGGGGGACAGGGGGTGTTGGAAACACCATATATTTT	CASRGTGGVGNTIYF
TRBJ1-3	TRBV7-2	.	14	TRBD1	TGTGCCAGCAGCCCAGACAGGGGGGGAAACACCATATATTTT	CASSPDRGGNTIYF
TRBJ2-5	TRBV11-2	.	14	.	TGTGCCAGCAGCTTCGTAGCGTTCCAAGAGACCCAGTACTTC	CASSFVAFQETQYF
TRBJ2-7	TRBV18	.	15	.	TGTGCCAGCTCACCAGCCCTTGCTAACTCCTACGAGCAGTACTTC	CASSPALANSYEQYF
TRBJ2-1	TRBV29-1	.	11	.	TGCAGCGTTGAAGTTTGGCAGGAGCAGTTCTTC	CSVEVWQEQFF
TRBJ2-1	TRBV3-1/TRBV3-2	.	14	TRBD1	TGTGCCAGCAGCCCAGGACAGGGGATGGGAGGGCAGTTCTTC	CASSPGQGMGGQFF
TRBJ1-4	TRBV28	once	15	TRBD1	TGTGCCAGCAGGCGGACAGGGTATACTAATGAAAAACTGTTTTTT	CASRRTGYTNEKLFF
TRBJ2-5	TRBV9	.	15	TRBD2	TGTGCCAGCAGCAAGGGACTAGCGGGTCAAGAGACCCAGTACTTC	CASSKGLAGQETQYF
TRBJ2-6	TRBV11-3	.	18	.	TGTGCCAGCAGCTTAGGCCACGGGTCAGCCTCTGGGGCCAACGTCCTGACTTTC	CASSLGHGSASGANVLTF
TRBJ2-1	TRBV30	.	14	.	TGTGCCTGGAGGGTGCAGGGCTCCTACAATGAGCAGTTCTTC	CAWRVQGSYNEQFF
TRBJ2-3	TRBV18	.	12	TRBD1	TGTGCCAGCTCACCGACAGGGGCCTCGCAGTATTTT	CASSPTGASQYF
TRBJ2-3	TRBV5-8	.	16	TRBD2	TGTGCCAGCAGCATAAGACTAGCGGGGCCTCCAGATACGCAGTATTTT	CASSIRLAGPPDTQYF
TRBJ1-3	TRBV29-1	.	13	.	TGCAGCGCCCGATGGGAGGCTGGAAACACCATATATTTT	CSARWEAGNTIYF
TRBJ2-1	TRBV7-9	once	15	TRBD1	TGTGCCAGCAGCTTAACCGGGACAGGGGCAAATGAGCAGTTCTTC	CASSLTGTGANEQFF
TRBJ2-7	TRBV7-2	.	14	TRBD2	TGTGCCAGCAGCTTGAGTAGCGGGAGAAACGAGCAGTACTTC	CASSLSSGRNEQYF
TRBJ2-7	TRBV9	.	18	TRBD2	TGTGCCAGCAGCGCCAGCCCGGGACTAGCGGGGATTAGGGGCCAGCAGTACTTC	CASSASPGLAGIRGQQYF
TRBJ1-1	TRBV30	few	16	TRBD1	TGTGCCTGGTACTCCGGGACAGGGGGCGGGAACACTGAAGCTTTCTTT	CAWYSGTGGGNTEAFF
TRBJ2-6	TRBV5-1	.	16	.	TGCGCCAGCAGCTTGGCCGGGAGCTCTGGGGCCAACGTCCTGACTTTC	CASSLAGSSGANVLTF
TRBJ2-3	TRBV19	.	16	.	TGTGCCAGTAGTCTTGCTGCGGGGGCCCAAGCAGATACGCAGTATTTT	CASSLAAGAQADTQYF
TRBJ2-1	TRBV7-9	.	14	TRBD2	TGTGCCAGCGGAATGACTAGCGGGAGTTATGAGCAGTTCTTC	CASGMTSGSYEQFF
TRBJ1-5	TRBV7-9	.	17	TRBD1	TGTGCCAGCAGCTTAGGACCGGGACAGGGGGCCCGGCAGCCCCAGCATTTT	CASSLGPGQGARQPQHF
TRBJ1-6	TRBV27	.	16	.	TGTGCCAGCAGTTTATGGGCGCGGGGGAGGAATTCACCCCTCCACTTT	CASSLWARGRNSPLHF
TRBJ2-7	TRBV5-5	.	14	TRBD1	TGTGCCAGCAGCTTTGGACAGGGGTCCTACGAGCAGTACTTC	CASSFGQGSYEQYF
TRBJ2-1	TRBV19	.	16	.	TGTGCCACCGGCGGGCTAGCTAGAGGGATGGGCAATGAGCAGTTCTTC	CATGGLARGMGNEQFF
TRBJ1-5	TRBV24-1	few	13	.	TGTGCCACCCGCCGAGACTCGGGACAGCCCCAGCATTTT	CATRRDSGQPQHF
TRBJ2-2	TRBV7-9	.	16	.	TGTGCCAGCAGCTTAGGCCGGGACATTGGCACCGGGGAGCTGTTTTTT	CASSLGRDIGTGELFF
TRBJ2-5	TRBV27	.	21	TRBD2	TGTGCCAGCAGTTTGGGTGCAGCTTGGGATATAAACGGGAGGGCGGGAGAGACCCAGTACTTC	CASSLGAAWDINGRAGETQYF
TRBJ1-1	TRBV19	.	13	.	TGTGCCAGTGGGAGGGGAGTGAACACTGAAGCTTTCTTT	CASGRGVNTEAFF
TRBJ2-7	TRBV7-8	few	17	TRBD2	TGTGCCAGCAGCCGACTGAGCGGGAGGGCTGGGTCCTACGAGCAGTACTTC	CASSRLSGRAGSYEQYF
TRBJ1-1	TRBV28	.	12	.	TGTGCCAGCCGACAGCTCCTCACTGAAGCTTTCTTT	CASRQLLTEAFF
TRBJ2-7	TRBV19	.	15	.	TGTGCCAGTAGTATAGCCGGGGGTAACTCCTACGAGCAGTACTTC	CASSIAGGNSYEQYF
TRBJ2-2	TRBV5-4	.	15	TRBD2	TGTGCCAGCAGCTTGCCGGGACTAAACACCGGGGAGCTGTTTTTT	CASSLPGLNTGELFF
TRBJ2-2	TRBV6-2/TRBV6-3	once	17	.	TGTGCCAGCAGTTACCCGAATTCCAACCTTCGCGCCGGGGAGCTGTTTTTT	CASSYPNSNLRAGELFF
TRBJ2-3	TRBV5-1	.	18	TRBD2	TGCGCCAGCAGCTTGGTTCCAGCGGGGAGGGTAGGCACAGATACGCAGTATTTT	CASSLVPAGRVGTDTQYF